The T cell receptor (beta chain) described here comes from a study of cytomegalovirus exposure and HLA in healthy donors (dated by TCRdb to about 2017). At the level of the whole study: An earlier analysis of about 530 of the donors reported around 280 Gb of sequence data and 117 million unique TCR beta sequences obtained from about 179 million T cells. Roughly 300 gigabases of sequencing data and tens of millions of unique TCR sequences were included in an early release covering around 600 HLA-typed donors. Of the roughly 400 genotyped donors, over 65% fell in the genetic ancestry cluster associated with self-reported Caucasian donors. The study was designed to test whether signatures of past pathogen exposure could be identified by cataloging public T cell receptors. The study used immunosequencing to profile the T cell repertoires of about 670 subjects and linked those repertoires to cytomegalovirus serostatus. In addition to the first cohort of hundreds of subjects, a separate validation cohort of 120 different subjects was used. To predict cytomegalovirus infection status, the study combined high-throughput TCR immunosequencing, statistical association of individual TCRs with disease status, and machine learning. A later analysis re-examined previously published TCR beta repertoires from 600 to 700 donors and added high-resolution HLA genotyping to investigate patterns of TCR occurrence. Rather than using new phenotypic data, the later analysis identified candidate immune exposures from TCR beta sequences and from how often those sequences occurred across donors. An earlier analysis of 450 to 750 of the donors used high-throughput TCR beta sequencing to judge whether each TCR beta V gene segment behaved as functional or pseudogenic. Donor age, sex, ethnicity and CMV serostatus were compiled alongside the repertoire data. A later genetic analysis used genome-wide SNP genotypes for about 60% of the roughly 700 donors, treating that subset as a discovery cohort. Every discovery cohort repertoire had been produced on one sequencing platform. Both class I and class II loci were covered by HLA typing, at four-digit resolution. Typing coverage differed by locus: A, B, C, DRB1 and DQB1 were typed in roughly 629-640 donors, DQA1 in 522, DPA1 in 600 to 610, and DPB1 in approximately 450. About 5 DR-DQ haplotypes were handled as single units for association and clustering, since linkage in the cohort was strong. Among about 400 genotyped donors of the cohort, an average of about 220,000 unique TCR beta nucleotide sequences was sequenced per donor, of which roughly 18% were non-productive. Study-wide findings and limitations: A later analysis found that HLA-associated TCR beta chains were more clonally expanded and had lower generation probabilities than equally common non-associated chains. Because counts were too low, seventeen rarely observed V segments, including chromosome 9 orphons, were left out of the earlier analysis of 587 of the donors. At a false discovery rate of 0.05, a later analysis linked 15,000 to 20,000 TCR beta sequences to specific HLA alleles. Because HLA typing was unavailable for some donors at each locus, only the typed subset was used in association tests. Sequencing depth was assumed to be roughly uniform across donors in the presence/absence analyses, though that assumption may not hold. In a later analysis, the rate of TCR association differed among HLA loci, with DRB1 alleles having the most associated TCRs and HLA-C alleles having the fewest. CMV serostatus was the only immune exposure information available for the cohort. This cohort had only TCR beta chains sequenced, and the lack of alpha or paired-chain data limited which features could be detected. A few of the identified cytomegalovirus-associated TCR beta chains were confirmed in vitro to be specific for cytomegalovirus antigens. Linkage disequilibrium might explain the correlated functional status among segregating V segments, but an unknown experimental factor could not be ruled out. In both the original and validation cohorts, the classifier was reported to diagnose cytomegalovirus status with high specificity and sensitivity. A later analysis found that most CMV-associated TCR beta chains appeared HLA-restricted, with HLA associations seemingly driven largely by CMV exposure. An association between a missense DCLRE1C variant and V-gene and J-gene trimming of TCR beta chains was found in a later genetic analysis and replicated in an independent cohort. According to a later genetic analysis, donors in an Asian-associated ancestry cluster had fewer N-insertions in productive TCRs than the approximately 700-donor mean. A further reported finding was that TCR beta sequences accurately predicted the HLA-A and HLA-B alleles for most subjects in the first cohort. The study gave a list of roughly 150 TCR beta chains associated with cytomegalovirus. A cluster of highly shared sequence variants was judged likely to be a technical artifact of the sequencing pipeline. Across donors, most TCR sequences were observed very rarely, whereas some public TCRs were present in many individuals. In an earlier analysis of more than 450 of the donors, most TCR beta V segments were observed in productive rearrangements about 90% or about 30% of the time, broadly matching IMGT annotations. Some IMGT-functional V segments, including TRBV6-2 and TRBV6-3, could not be told apart with the 87-base-pair reads, so those segments were excluded. The authors suggested that the approach could potentially be extended to other disease states and immunological phenotypes. In a later analysis, several top co-occurrence clusters were reported to appear linked to parvovirus B19, influenza, CMV and Epstein-Barr virus. Assigning TCR associations to individual alleles was difficult when HLA alleles, especially DR and DQ, strongly co-occurred.

The cohort consisted of fewer than 700 healthy bone marrow donors. Cohort members were all nominally healthy when sampled, although unrecorded immune exposures were likely present. The donor tested CMV seronegative and was one of the 352 seronegative cohort members. Each donor provided a peripheral blood sample, and peripheral blood mononuclear cells were used for TCR beta sequencing. Genomic DNA extraction from the blood cell samples was performed with the Qiagen DNeasy Blood Extraction Kit. The library was generated by the immunoSEQ multiplex PCR assay. The multiplex PCR relied on a mix of 60 forward primers for TCR Vbeta segments and 13 reverse primers for TCR Jbeta segments. Amplification of the CDR3 region of rearranged TCR beta genes was performed with a multiplex PCR assay on genomic DNA. On the Illumina HiSeq System, the amplified TCR beta libraries were sequenced as 87-base-pair reads. The authors processed their data as follows. Across the 670 or so repertoires, a later analysis counted 80 million or so unique TCR beta chains, 9 million to 14 million of which were shared by at least two donors. To remove PCR and sequencing errors, raw reads were error-corrected and collapsed into unique sequences using a nearest-neighbor algorithm that merged closely related sequences. To assign V, D and J gene segments, CDR3 sequences were aligned to IMGT reference sequences. For a sequence to be retained, a match of at least six nucleotides to both a V gene segment and a J gene segment was required. A rearrangement counted as productive if the CDR3 had no stop codons and remained in frame with V and J, and every other rearrangement counted as non-productive. Following IMGT convention, CDR3 was defined as the stretch from the second conserved V-encoded cysteine up to the conserved J-encoded phenylalanine. The earlier analysis of 500 to 650 of the donors excluded any sequence lacking an unambiguous match to a single V gene segment. In an earlier analysis of around 590 of the donors, a V segment was called functional when productive rearrangements were above 56.7%, and segregating when the standard deviation between donors exceeded 5%. To diagnose cytomegalovirus status from the catalog of TCR beta chain sequences, a statistical classification framework was built. V and J gene assignment, in a later analysis, came from comparing TCR nucleotide sequences with IMGT/GENE-DB human TR gene sequences. In a later analysis, CDR3 sequences and most-parsimonious VDJ recombination scenarios were assigned using the TCRdist pipeline. A later analysis defined each TCR beta chain by its CDR3 amino acid sequence plus V-gene family, and excluded reads lacking a unique V-gene family. As a way to deal with suspected cross-contamination and a sequencing artifact, a later analysis dropped 640 or so nucleotide sequences that were highly shared and had low generation probability. A later analysis calculated a clonal expansion index for each public chain from normalized within-repertoire ranks of inferred template counts. Generation probabilities in a later analysis came from a VDJ recombination model fitted to out-of-frame rearrangements, and those results were checked against IGoR. In a later analysis, TCR-TCR, TCR-HLA and TCR-CMV co-occurrence was scored with hypergeometric tests, and a repertoire-size bias correction was applied to TCR pairs. A later analysis estimated false discovery rates by permuting HLA or CMV assignments 20 times. In a later analysis, co-occurring TCRs were grouped using DBSCAN, with TCRdist sequence similarity added in when clustering inside HLA-allele-positive subsets. Co-occurrence clustering excluded repertoires with fewer than 30,000 or more than 120,000 public chains, plus five with anomalous nucleotide sharing. The table was pulled from immuneACCESS by TCRdb, which kept in-frame rearrangements only. Such tables lose some clones; where checked, under half of the loss comes from unresolved V genes, and the rest has no known cause. D and trimming come from the DNA, and the V and J calls and clone size come from that table. The sample data list around 130,000 clones, and over 75% of these were observed just once. The leading ten clones occupy 1.8% of the sample.

CDR1 and CDR2, per the germline V gene, are MDHEN and SYDVKM. V loses 2 bases at its end and J loses 5 bases; junction bases beyond the gene matches: 5. Inclusive of the bounding cysteine and phenylalanine, the CDR3 is 15 residues long. Only CDR3 DNA remains: 45 bases, in frame from the first base. Concerning this clone: Its antigen remains unidentified. Within one base of it there is no much larger clone, and no base qualities were kept.

The sample was PBMCs. The rearranged segments are TRBV28 and TRBJ1-5; TRBD1 lines up with 8 middle nucleotides. The receptor's source is a man aged 35-49 years in good health and CMV-seronegative. The DNA sequence is given as TGTGCCAGCAGTTTACGAGGACAGGGAGATCAGCCCCAGCATTTT. This is translated as CASSLRGQGDQPQHF.